The 20 T cell receptor beta chains below come from one sample, sequenced in a study of blood T cell repertoires in COVID-19. Generated by immunoSEQ multiplex PCR, the TCRdb table keeps only in-frame clones and is missing some. The data contain about 280,000 clones, around 84% of them singletons. The material sequenced was PBMCs or T cells enriched from blood (not recorded which). The source is a man aged 40-49 years who had been exposed to COVID-19.

The V gene is TRBV7-9, the J gene TRBJ2-7; possibly TRBD2 for D (6 bases). Trimming cost V 3 bases and J 3 bases, with 21 bases left between them. This CDR3 region has 17 residues. Germline CDR1 SEHNR, CDR2 FQNEAQ (reference sequence). This CDR3 is CASSFETGFLANYEQYF. For the CDR3, the DNA is TGTGCCAGCAGCTTCGAAACCGGGTTTCTAGCGAACTACGAGCAGTACTTC. The full variable domain, rest sourced from reference TRBV7-9 and TRBJ2-7, is DTGVSQNPRHKITKRGQNVTFRCDPISEHNRLYWYRQTLGQGPEFLTYFQNEAQLEKSRLLSDRFSAERPKGSFSTLEIQRTEQGDSAMYLCASSFETGFLANYEQYFGPGTRLTVT.

The chain links TRBV4-2 to TRBJ1-2; a possible D gene is TRBD1 (6 bases). Germline CDR1 reads LGHNA; CDR2 reads YNFKEQ. Trimming shortened V by 1 base and J by 8 bases, and 17 bases separated the two germline ends. The CDR3 is 15 amino acids. CDR3 coding DNA: TGTGCCAGCAGCCAAGCCCATCTTGGGGGCGGGGGCTACACCTTC. It encodes CASSQAHLGGGGYTF.

This sequence joins TRBV12-3 or TRBV12-4 and TRBJ2-7; D call uncertain. V lost 3 bases to trimming and J lost 2 bases, with 8 bases between them. The CDR3 loop spans 13 amino acids. This chain's CDR3 is CASSFATTYEQYF. The CDR3, as DNA: TGTGCCAGCAGTTTCGCAACAACCTACGAGCAGTACTTC.

The chain combines TRBV5-6 with TRBJ1-2; possibly TRBD1 for D (5 bases). Germline CDR1 SGHDT, CDR2 YYEEEE. The CDR3 covers 15 residues. Trimming took off 3 bases at V and 8 bases at J, with 20 bases between the two ends. The CDR3 DNA reads TGTGCCAGCAGCTCACCCGGACATATCTTCGGAGGCTACACCTTC. Amino acid sequence: CASSSPGHIFGGYTF.

The V and J genes are TRBV19 and TRBJ1-1; D is undetermined. CDR1 and CDR2 (germline): LNHDA, SQIVND (reference sequence). This CDR3 has 15 residues. V was shortened by 0 bases and J by 0 bases, with 8 bases between the two germline ends. CDR3 protein: CASSIELALNTEAFF. CDR3 in DNA: TGTGCCAGTAGTATAGAATTGGCCCTGAACACTGAAGCTTTCTTT.

The V and J genes are TRBV9 and TRBJ2-3, with TRBD1 identical over 7 bases. The CDR3 totals 14 residues. Germline V lookup: CDR1 SGDLS, CDR2 YYNGEE. V shed 4 bases, J shed 4 bases, and the junction held 6 bases outside the gene matches. CDR3 loop: CASSQRTGSDTQYF. CDR3 DNA sequence: TGTGCCAGCAGCCAAAGGACAGGATCAGATACGCAGTATTTT.

This clone has only one observation. The chain is built from TRBV30 and TRBJ2-7; possibly TRBD2 for D (6 bases). CDR3 length: 14 residues. Looked up from germline, CDR1 is GTSNPN and CDR2 is SVGIG (reference sequence). Between the trimmed V and J ends, which lost 2 bases and 1 base, there was a span of 12 bases. CDR3 coding DNA: TGTGCCTGGAGTTCCATCGGAGGGTCCTACGAGCAGTACTTC. The encoded protein is CAWSSIGGSYEQYF.

The chain has TRBV6-5 and TRBJ1-2, with D unclear. Looked up from germline, CDR1 is MNHEY and CDR2 is SVGAGI. This CDR3 is 12 amino acids long. Trimming stripped 5 bases from V and 8 bases from J, with 12 bases between. CDR3: CASSQVSGGYTF. The DNA for the CDR3 is TGTGCCAGCAGTCAGGTTTCGGGGGGCTACACCTTC.

Concerning this clone itself: Since a much larger clone is just one base distant, this may be a read error. CDR3 DNA: TGTGCCAGCAGCCTAGGGACAGTCTCTGGAAACACCATATATTTT. Translation gives CASSLGTVSGNTIYF. This chain uses TRBV6-5 with TRBJ1-3, with 7 bases fitting TRBD1. Per the germline V gene, CDR1 is MNHEY and CDR2 is SVGAGI. The ends lost 6 bases at V and 0 bases at J; junction bases unmatched: 5. There are 15 residues in the CDR3.

CDR3 amino acids: CASQRLGGVRAGDTQYF. The DNA for the CDR3 is TGTGCCAGTCAAAGACTGGGAGGTGTGCGGGCGGGAGATACGCAGTATTTT. This chain connects TRBV27 to TRBJ2-3; perhaps TRBD2 as D (6 bases). CDR3 size: 17 residues. Germline V lookup: CDR1 MNHEY, CDR2 SMNVEV (reference sequence). The ends were cut back, 9 bases at V and 5 bases at J, with 27 bases in the middle.

The rearrangement links TRBV7-3 to TRBJ2-1; possible D gene TRBD2, 6 bases. From germline, CDR1 is SGHTA and CDR2 FQGTGA. The CDR3 has 13 amino acids. The ends were cut back, 2 bases at V and 9 bases at J, with 11 bases in the middle. Here the CDR3 reads CASSLLAFGEQFF. The CDR3 DNA is TGTGCCAGCAGCTTACTAGCGTTTGGTGAGCAGTTCTTC.

J is TRBJ2-3 and V is TRBV7-2, with D possibly matching TRBD2 (6 bases). The CDR3 is 15 amino acids. Trimming left V 5 bases short and J 0 bases short, with 12 bases between. The germline gives CDR1 SGHTA, CDR2 FQGNSA. CDR3 sequence: CASSPLAPSTDTQYF. DNA of the CDR3: TGTGCCAGCAGCCCCCTAGCGCCAAGCACAGATACGCAGTATTTT. Filled out from reference TRBV7-2 and TRBJ2-3, the complete variable domain reads GAGVSQSPSNKVTEKGKDVELRCDPISGHTALYWYRQSLGQGLEFLIYFQGNSAPDKSGLPSDRFSAERTGGSVSTLTIQRTQQEDSAVYLCASSPLAPSTDTQYFGPGTRLTVL.

This clone has just a few counts. The rearrangement uses TRBV29-1 and TRBJ2-3, with D unresolved. The CDR3 loop spans 12 amino acids. From germline, CDR1 is SQVTM and CDR2 ANQGSEA. Trimming removed 6 bases at V and 2 bases at J, with 9 bases between. The DNA of the CDR3 is TGCAGCGTACCTAGACCCACAGATACGCAGTATTTT. Protein product: CSVPRPTDTQYF.

Comment on this clone: The junction departs from the called germline gene at one end, perhaps through a read error. J is TRBJ2-7 and V is TRBV28, with D maybe TRBD2 (5 bases). The CDR3 extends over 12 amino acids. Germline CDR1 reads MDHEN; CDR2 reads SYDVKM. The CDR3 DNA reads TGTGCCAGCAGTTTGCGGTTCGGGGATGATAACTTC. Protein: CASSLRFGDDNF. Full variable domain (outside the CDR3, taken from reference TRBV28 and TRBJ2-7): DVKVTQSSRYLVKRTGEKVFLECVQDMDHENMFWYRQDPGLGLRLIYFSYDVKMKEKGDIPEGYSVSREKKERFSLILESASTNQTSMYLCASSLRFGDDNFGPGTRLTVT.

The J gene is TRBJ2-7, the V gene TRBV5-1; 7 bases line up with TRBD1. Losses at the gene ends were 5 bases for V and 5 bases for J; bases not matched to a gene: 10. The CDR3 runs 14 residues. Germline V gene lookup returns CDR1 SGHRS and CDR2 YFSETQ. The CDR3 DNA is TGCGCCAGCAGACTGACAGGGAGAGGGGACGAGCAGTACTTC. It encodes CASRLTGRGDEQYF.

This chain joins TRBV7-9 and TRBJ2-3; TRBD2 might be the D (6 bases). CDR3 length: 17 residues. V lost 2 bases, J lost 0 bases, and 15 bases lay in between. Looked up from germline, CDR1 is SEHNR and CDR2 is FQNEAQ (reference sequence). In DNA form, the CDR3 reads TGTGCCAGCAGCTTATTGAAGGGACTCTCTAGCACAGATACGCAGTATTTT. This gives the protein CASSLLKGLSSTDTQYF.

The genes are TRBV19 and TRBJ1-5; D unresolved. Germline CDR1 LNHDA, CDR2 SQIVND (reference sequence). The CDR3 has 16 amino acids. Trimming cost V 5 bases and J 0 bases, with 14 bases left between them. CDR3 residues: CASSRVRFNSNQPQHF. CDR3 nucleotide sequence: TGTGCCAGTAGTCGCGTGCGGTTTAATAGCAATCAGCCCCAGCATTTT.

This clone was counted ten times or more. The V and J genes are TRBV5-1 and TRBJ1-2; D gene uncertain. CDR1 and CDR2 from the germline V gene are SGHRS and YFSETQ. The CDR3 length is 12 residues. V was shortened by 0 bases and J by 4 bases, with 4 bases between the two germline ends. The CDR3 DNA reads TGCGCCAGCAGCTTGGACACCTATGGCTACACCTTC. Protein product: CASSLDTYGYTF.

The J gene is TRBJ1-1, the V gene TRBV11-2, with TRBD1 as a possible D gene (6 bases). Trimming removed 5 bases from V and 4 bases from J, with 8 bases in between. The CDR3 contains 12 residues. CDR1 and CDR2 (germline): SGHAT, FQNNGV. CDR3 residues: CASSTGPTEAFF. The CDR3 region has the DNA TGTGCCAGCAGCACAGGGCCCACTGAAGCTTTCTTT.

This clone has more than one count but fewer than ten. This chain joins TRBV12-5 and TRBJ2-4; the D gene is possibly TRBD2 (5 bases). Per germline, CDR1 LGHNT and CDR2 FRNRAP. The CDR3 has 15 residues. Trimming stripped 5 bases from V and 6 bases from J, with 17 bases between. The CDR3 reads CASGTVGPLANIQYF. The DNA of the CDR3 is TGTGCTAGTGGTACAGTCGGCCCTCTAGCAAACATTCAGTACTTC.